The T cell receptor beta chain under discussion was sequenced for a study of cytomegalovirus exposure and HLA in healthy donors. In the study overall: Tens of millions of unique TCRs from HLA-typed donors were held in an early release of data.

Findings and caveats of the study: A classifier reportedly called cytomegalovirus status with high sensitivity and specificity. In an earlier analysis, productive rearrangement rates for most beta V segments clustered near 90% or 30%.

With regard to this clone: Its antigen is undetermined.

V lost 6 bases and J 13 bases, leaving 18 bases between the germline ends. The germline V gene has CDR1 SQVTM and CDR2 ANQGSEA. The CDR3 sequence is 12 residues long. PCR involved 60 Vbeta and 13 Jbeta primers. Some clones are missing from TCRdb's copy, which holds only in-frame ones; the method was immunoSEQ multiplex PCR. The data hold tens of thousands of clones, with around 77% observed a single time. This clonotype was sampled from a woman aged 30 to 39 in good health and CMV-seronegative. What was sequenced was PBMCs. The chain has TRBV29-1 and TRBJ1-4; D gene unclear. CDR3 residues: CSVADPEVGLFF. The CDR3 DNA sequence: TGCAGCGTCGCTGACCCGGAGGTAGGACTGTTTTTT.